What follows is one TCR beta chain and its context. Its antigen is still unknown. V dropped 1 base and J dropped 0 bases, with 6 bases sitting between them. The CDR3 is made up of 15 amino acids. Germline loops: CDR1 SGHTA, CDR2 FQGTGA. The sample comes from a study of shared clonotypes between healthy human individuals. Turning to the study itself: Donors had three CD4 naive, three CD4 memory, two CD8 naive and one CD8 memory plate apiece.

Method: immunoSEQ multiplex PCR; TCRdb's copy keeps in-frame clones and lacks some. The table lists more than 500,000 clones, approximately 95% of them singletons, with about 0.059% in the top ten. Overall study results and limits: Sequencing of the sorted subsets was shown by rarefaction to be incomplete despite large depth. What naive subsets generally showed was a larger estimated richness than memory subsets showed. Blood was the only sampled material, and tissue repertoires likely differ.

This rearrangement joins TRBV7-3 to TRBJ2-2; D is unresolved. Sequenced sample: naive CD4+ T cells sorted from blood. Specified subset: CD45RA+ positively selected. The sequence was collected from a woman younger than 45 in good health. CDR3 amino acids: CASSLRLTNTGELFF. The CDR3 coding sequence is TGTGCCAGCAGCTTAAGGCTCACGAACACCGGGGAGCTGTTTTTT.